A selection of T cell receptor beta chains follows, all from one sample in a study of cytomegalovirus exposure and HLA in healthy donors. Using immunoSEQ multiplex PCR, the repertoire was profiled, and TCRdb retains in-frame clones only, with some absent. In the table there are 140,000 or so clones, around three quarters of which are singletons. The sequenced sample consisted of PBMCs. The receptors were gathered from a woman in her late teens or twenties in good health and CMV-seropositive. CDR3s include the opening cysteine and the closing phenylalanine or tryptophan. Each record gives: D gene, J gene, V gene, clone size, CDR3 DNA, CDR3 protein. The D gene is left open where the match is weak. Size is stated for part of the rows, as once, few or many counts, or as a class when the clone is expanded.

D gene: TRBD1
J gene: TRBJ2-3
V gene: TRBV2
clone size: NA
CDR3 DNA: TGTGCCAGCAGTGGCTCGGGACAGGGGACCCCAGATACGCAGTATTTT
CDR3 protein: CASSGSGQGTPDTQYF

D gene: NA
J gene: TRBJ1-1
V gene: TRBV30
clone size: NA
CDR3 DNA: TGTGCCTGGAGGCCCGTGAGAGGAAACACTGAAGCTTTCTTT
CDR3 protein: CAWRPVRGNTEAFF

D gene: TRBD1
J gene: TRBJ2-3
V gene: TRBV5-1
clone size: NA
CDR3 DNA: TGCGCCAGCAGCTCCGACAGGGGAATAGATACGCAGTATTTT
CDR3 protein: CASSSDRGIDTQYF

D gene: TRBD2
J gene: TRBJ2-5
V gene: TRBV9
clone size: NA
CDR3 DNA: TGTGCCAGCAGCGGGGGACTAGCGCAAGAGACCCAGTACTTC
CDR3 protein: CASSGGLAQETQYF

D gene: NA
J gene: TRBJ1-1
V gene: TRBV4-1
clone size: NA
CDR3 DNA: TGCGCCAGCAGCCAAGGAGCCACTGAAGCTTTCTTT
CDR3 protein: CASSQGATEAFF

D gene: TRBD1
J gene: TRBJ2-5
V gene: TRBV19
clone size: once
CDR3 DNA: TGTGCCAGTAGTAGGACAGGGGTTTTAGAGACCCAGTACTTC
CDR3 protein: CASSRTGVLETQYF

D gene: TRBD1
J gene: TRBJ1-5
V gene: TRBV5-6
clone size: few
CDR3 DNA: TGTGCCAGCAGCTTGGGCTTGACAGGGGAGTTGCAGCCCCAGCATTTT
CDR3 protein: CASSLGLTGELQPQHF

D gene: NA
J gene: TRBJ1-6
V gene: TRBV6-6
clone size: NA
CDR3 DNA: TGTGCCAGCACACTCGACAGATCCCTCTATAATTCACCCCTCCACTTT
CDR3 protein: CASTLDRSLYNSPLHF

D gene: NA
J gene: TRBJ2-5
V gene: TRBV5-1
clone size: once
CDR3 DNA: TGCGCCAGCAGCTTGGAGGGCAGGGTATCTGGTGGAGAGACCCAGTACTTC
CDR3 protein: CASSLEGRVSGGETQYF

D gene: TRBD1
J gene: TRBJ2-2
V gene: TRBV5-6
clone size: NA
CDR3 DNA: TGTGCCAGCAGTTTTCAGGGGGCTGGGGAGCTGTTTTTT
CDR3 protein: CASSFQGAGELFF

D gene: NA
J gene: TRBJ1-2
V gene: TRBV27
clone size: NA
CDR3 DNA: TGTGCCAGCAGTTTACTCCCTCCTAACTATGGCTACACCTTC
CDR3 protein: CASSLLPPNYGYTF

D gene: NA
J gene: TRBJ1-1
V gene: TRBV4-1
clone size: NA
CDR3 DNA: TGCGCCAGCAGCCAAGGAGGTAAGATGAACACTGAAGCTTTCTTT
CDR3 protein: CASSQGGKMNTEAFF

D gene: NA
J gene: TRBJ1-1
V gene: TRBV4-1
clone size: once
CDR3 DNA: TGCGCCAGCAGCCGGCACACTGAAGCTTTCTTT
CDR3 protein: CASSRHTEAFF

D gene: NA
J gene: TRBJ1-2
V gene: TRBV15
clone size: NA
CDR3 DNA: TGTGCCACCAGCAGAGAGTCGGCAGGATGGGCTTTCTATGGCTACACCTTC
CDR3 protein: CATSRESAGWAFYGYTF

D gene: NA
J gene: TRBJ2-7
V gene: TRBV10-3
clone size: NA
CDR3 DNA: TGTGCCATCAGTGACACCGGGACTCCGACCTACGAGCAGTACTTC
CDR3 protein: CAISDTGTPTYEQYF

D gene: NA
J gene: TRBJ1-2
V gene: TRBV5-1
clone size: NA
CDR3 DNA: TGCGCCAGCAGCTTGGTCCCGAACCCTTCGACAGGCTGGTTCTATGGCTACACCTTC
CDR3 protein: CASSLVPNPSTGWFYGYTF

D gene: TRBD1
J gene: TRBJ1-2
V gene: TRBV10-3
clone size: NA
CDR3 DNA: TGTGCCATCAGTGAGTCTGGGACAGCGTCCCATGGCTACACCTTC
CDR3 protein: CAISESGTASHGYTF

D gene: TRBD1
J gene: TRBJ2-6
V gene: TRBV29-1
clone size: NA
CDR3 DNA: TGCAGCGTTGAAGGGAAGGGGGCGCACTCTGGGGCCAACGTCCTGACTTTC
CDR3 protein: CSVEGKGAHSGANVLTF

D gene: TRBD1
J gene: TRBJ2-2
V gene: TRBV19
clone size: NA
CDR3 DNA: TGTGCCAGTCATTCCCGGGACAGGGGGGGCGAGAACACCGGGGAGCTGTTTTTT
CDR3 protein: CASHSRDRGGENTGELFF

D gene: TRBD1
J gene: TRBJ2-7
V gene: TRBV11-2
clone size: few
CDR3 DNA: TGTGCCAGCAGCTTAACGGGACAGGATCCCTACGAGCAGTACTTC
CDR3 protein: CASSLTGQDPYEQYF

D gene: NA
J gene: TRBJ2-3
V gene: TRBV18
clone size: NA
CDR3 DNA: TGTGCCAGCTCACCACATCAGGGCGCAGATACGCAGTATTTT
CDR3 protein: CASSPHQGADTQYF

D gene: NA
J gene: TRBJ2-7
V gene: TRBV5-5
clone size: NA
CDR3 DNA: TGTGCCAGCAGCCTATCCGGGACTCCCGAGCAGTACTTC
CDR3 protein: CASSLSGTPEQYF

D gene: NA
J gene: TRBJ2-7
V gene: TRBV11-2
clone size: NA
CDR3 DNA: TGTGCCAGCAGCTTAGTTCGTTACGAGCAGTACTTC
CDR3 protein: CASSLVRYEQYF

D gene: NA
J gene: TRBJ1-2
V gene: TRBV5-1
clone size: NA
CDR3 DNA: TGCGCCAGCAGCTTGGCGCCAGGGAACTATGGCTACACCTTC
CDR3 protein: CASSLAPGNYGYTF

D gene: TRBD1
J gene: TRBJ2-3
V gene: TRBV30
clone size: NA
CDR3 DNA: TGTGCCTGGGGACAGGGATGGTCAGATACGCAGTATTTT
CDR3 protein: CAWGQGWSDTQYF

D gene: NA
J gene: TRBJ2-7
V gene: TRBV19
clone size: NA
CDR3 DNA: TGTGCCAGTAGTAGTACATCCTACGGGGAGCAGTACTTC
CDR3 protein: CASSSTSYGEQYF

D gene: NA
J gene: TRBJ1-1
V gene: TRBV28
clone size: few
CDR3 DNA: TGTGCCAGCAGTTCAGGACAGCTAGTTCTGAACACTGAAGCTTTCTTT
CDR3 protein: CASSSGQLVLNTEAFF